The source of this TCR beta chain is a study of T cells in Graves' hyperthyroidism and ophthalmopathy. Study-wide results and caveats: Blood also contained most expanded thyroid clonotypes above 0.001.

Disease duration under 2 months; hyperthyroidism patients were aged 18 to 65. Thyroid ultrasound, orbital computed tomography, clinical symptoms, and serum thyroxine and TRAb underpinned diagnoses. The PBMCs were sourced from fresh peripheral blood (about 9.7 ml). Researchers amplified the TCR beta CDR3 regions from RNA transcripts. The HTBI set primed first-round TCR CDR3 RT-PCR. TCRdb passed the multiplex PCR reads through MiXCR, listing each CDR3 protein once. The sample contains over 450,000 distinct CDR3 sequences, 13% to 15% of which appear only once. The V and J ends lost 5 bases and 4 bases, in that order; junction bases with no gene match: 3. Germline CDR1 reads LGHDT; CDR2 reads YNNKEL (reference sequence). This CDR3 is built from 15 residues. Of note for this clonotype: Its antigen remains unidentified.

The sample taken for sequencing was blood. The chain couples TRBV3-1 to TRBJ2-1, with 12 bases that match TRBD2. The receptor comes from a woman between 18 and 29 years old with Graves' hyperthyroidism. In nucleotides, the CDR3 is TGTGCCAGCAGCAGACTAGCGGGAGCGTACAATGAGCAGTTCTTC. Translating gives CASSRLAGAYNEQFF.